The 22 T cell receptor beta chains listed next were all sequenced from one sample in a study of CD8 T cells in ankylosing spondylitis. TCRdb re-analysed the 5' RACE reads in MiXCR, keeping a single row per CDR3 protein. The sample lists 250,000 to 300,000 distinct CDR3 sequences, under 20% occurring once. The sample was blood, either unsorted or a sorted T cell fraction (not recorded which). These receptors were taken from a male donor with ankylosing spondylitis or in good health (not recorded which).

This clonotype has a count of ten or more. The V and J genes are TRBV5-1 and TRBJ2-7; 9 bases are shared with TRBD1. The germline V gene has CDR1 SGHRS and CDR2 YFSETQ. CDR3 length: 15 amino acids. The junction had 7 bases not matched to a gene; V was cut back by 0 bases and J by 6 bases. The CDR3 reads CASSLDRGRSSEQYF. The CDR3 DNA reads as TGCGCCAGCAGCTTGGACAGGGGGCGTTCATCCGAGCAGTACTTC.

This clonotype was counted ten times or more. The genes are TRBV29-1 and TRBJ2-1, with 7 bases that match TRBD2. The J segment lost 6 bases and the V segment lost 4 bases, leaving 9 bases of the junction unmatched. The length of the CDR3 is 14 residues. Germline lookup yields CDR1 SQVTM and CDR2 ANQGSEA. The CDR3 protein is CSVVGLWEGNEQFF. In nucleotides, the CDR3 is TGCAGCGTTGTGGGGTTGTGGGAGGGCAATGAGCAGTTCTTC.

This clonotype was observed many times. The chain employs TRBV4-3 and TRBJ2-7; D gene unclear. V lost 0 bases and J lost 4, with 7 bases in between. The CDR3 runs 13 residues. Germline V gene lookup returns CDR1 LGHNA and CDR2 YSLEER. The CDR3 DNA reads TGCGCCAGCAGCCAAGAATGGGCTTACGAGCAGTACTTC. It is translated as CASSQEWAYEQYF.

This chain links TRBV9 with TRBJ2-7, with 10 nucleotides matching TRBD2. V dropped 0 bases and J dropped 5; count of bases not matched to a gene: 5. CDR3 length: 15 amino acids. Germline-derived CDR1 and CDR2 are SGDLS and YYNGEE. This CDR3 reads CASSVGTSGSNEQYF. DNA for the CDR3: TGTGCCAGCAGCGTAGGGACTAGCGGCTCTAACGAGCAGTACTTC.

This chain joins TRBV5-6 and TRBJ2-1; D is possibly TRBD2 (5 bases). V lost 1 base and J lost 1, with 15 bases in between. This CDR3 comprises 17 residues. CDR1 is SGHDT and CDR2 is YYEEEE in the germline V gene. The CDR3 protein is CASSLKFRRRSYNEQFF. The CDR3 DNA follows: TGTGCCAGCAGCTTGAAATTTCGGCGGAGGTCCTACAATGAGCAGTTCTTC.

This clonotype appeared a few times. The rearrangement links TRBV11-1 to TRBJ2-3; tentative D call: TRBD2 (6 bases). The CDR3 totals 18 residues. The V gene's germline CDR1 is SGHAT and CDR2 FQDESV (reference sequence). The V end lost 1 base, the J end lost 2 bases, and 19 bases lay between the germline ends. The CDR3 region has the DNA TGTGCCAGCAGCTTAGTTCGGGGGACCAGCCTTTACACAGATACGCAGTATTTT. It codes for CASSLVRGTSLYTDTQYF.

The chain links TRBV9 to TRBJ2-3; D call uncertain. V was shortened by 5 bases and J by 2 bases, with 9 bases between the two germline ends. The CDR3 contains 13 residues. Germline V gene sequence: CDR1 SGDLS, CDR2 YYNGEE. The CDR3 is CASSNGDTDTQYF. The CDR3 DNA reads as TGTGCCAGCAGTAACGGAGACACAGATACGCAGTATTTT. Full variable domain (missing parts from reference TRBV9 and TRBJ2-3): DSGVTQTPKHLITATGQRVTLRCSPRSGDLSVYWYQQSLDQGLQFLIQYYNGEERAKGNILERFSAQQFPDLHSELNLSSLELGDSALYFCASSNGDTDTQYFGPGTRLTVL.

This clonotype has more than one count but fewer than ten. Sequence at one end of the junction differs from germline and may be a read error. V and J are TRBV5-1 and TRBJ2-7, with 11 nucleotides matching TRBD2. CDR3 size: 15 residues. Looked up from germline, CDR1 is SGHRS and CDR2 is YFSETQ. The CDR3 nucleotides are TGTGCCAGCAGTTTAGAACTAGCGGGAGCGTACGAGCAGTACTTC. As protein: CASSLELAGAYEQYF.

There are a few counts of this clonotype. This chain links TRBV4-3 with TRBJ2-1; 11 bases match TRBD2. The CDR3 sequence is 17 residues long. The junction had 7 bases not matched to a gene; V was cut back by 1 base and J by 5 bases. Germline CDR1 reads LGHNA; CDR2 reads YSLEER. The chain's CDR3 is CASSQGTGTSGHNEQFF. CDR3 DNA sequence: TGCGCCAGCAGCCAAGGGACCGGGACTAGCGGACACAATGAGCAGTTCTTC.

The J gene is TRBJ2-7, the V gene TRBV7-2, with TRBD1 matching over 9 bases. Germline CDR1 is SGHTA and CDR2 is FQGNSA. The CDR3 extends over 15 amino acids. V dropped 5 bases and J dropped 7; count of bases not matched to a gene: 12. CDR3 sequence (DNA): TGTGCCAGCAGCCCACCTCGGACAGGGGTAGGGGAGCAGTACTTC. Its translation: CASSPPRTGVGEQYF.

The CDR3 region is CSVVGTSGRKINEQFF. CDR3 DNA: TGCAGCGTTGTGGGGACTAGCGGGAGGAAGATCAATGAGCAGTTCTTC. The chain links TRBV29-1 to TRBJ2-1, with 15 positions matching TRBD2. CDR3 length equals 16 residues. Trimming took 4 bases from V and 6 from J; bases not matched to a gene: 7. Germline V gives CDR1 SQVTM, CDR2 ANQGSEA.

The chain employs TRBV29-1 and TRBJ2-7, with 11 bases that match TRBD2. The CDR3 is 13 residues long. Trimming cost V 4 bases and J 4 bases; bases outside gene matches: 3. CDR1 and CDR2 (germline): SQVTM, ANQGSEA. CDR3 nucleotides: TGCAGCGTTGTTCCTAGCGGGAGGTACGAGCAGTACTTC. Residues: CSVVPSGRYEQYF.

This clonotype was detected ten times or more. The chain combines TRBV29-1 with TRBJ2-1; 10 bases are a match to TRBD1. The CDR3 runs 14 residues. V was clipped by 3 bases and J by 4 bases; unmatched bases: 3. The germline CDR1 and CDR2 sequences are SQVTM and ANQGSEA. CDR3 bases: TGCAGCGTTGAGGGGACAGGGGCGTACAATGAGCAGTTCTTC. Translated: CSVEGTGAYNEQFF.

Only a few counts were recorded for this clonotype. The J gene is TRBJ2-4, the V gene TRBV7-3; weak D call: TRBD2 (6 bases). Germline CDR1 reads SGHTA; CDR2 reads FQGTGA. The V and J ends lost 1 base and 1 base respectively, with 14 bases between them. The CDR3 is 17 residues long. The CDR3 DNA is TGTGCCAGCAGCTTAAGTCCGGTTGGGGGGGCCAAAAACATTCAGTACTTC. Its translation: CASSLSPVGGAKNIQYF.

The gene calls are TRBV20-1 and TRBJ2-1, with 9 bases matching TRBD2. Trimming at V came to 8 bases and at J to 8 bases, leaving 13 bases not matched to a gene. CDR1 DFQATT and CDR2 SNEGSKA come from the germline V gene (reference sequence). The CDR3 is made up of 14 amino acids. The CDR3 DNA sequence: TGCAGTCCCTCCTTTAGCGGGAGTATCGATGAGCAGTTCTTC. Translated, it gives CSPSFSGSIDEQFF.

The chain combines TRBV6-1 with TRBJ1-2; 9 bases are shared with TRBD1. CDR1 MNHNS and CDR2 SASEGT come from the germline V gene. This CDR3 region has 14 residues. Losses at the gene ends were 10 bases for V and 8 bases for J; bases not matched to a gene: 14. CDR3 loop: CATGTGWGNGGYTF. The CDR3 coding sequence is TGTGCCACCGGGACAGGGTGGGGCAATGGAGGCTACACCTTC.

V gene TRBV29-1 combines with J gene TRBJ1-2; D is perhaps TRBD1 (6 bases). Trimming shortened V by 6 bases and J by 0 bases, and 20 bases separated the two germline ends. CDR1 is SQVTM, CDR2 ANQGSEA, per germline. The CDR3 loop spans 16 amino acids. CDR3 sequence: CSVVHSGGPSNYGYTF. The CDR3 nucleotides read TGCAGCGTGGTTCACAGCGGGGGGCCTTCTAACTATGGCTACACCTTC.

The V and J genes are TRBV27 and TRBJ2-6, with TRBD1 matching over 10 bases. The CDR3 is made up of 20 amino acids. CDR1 is MNHEY and CDR2 is SMNVEV in the germline V gene (reference sequence). V shed 5 bases and J 0 bases; nucleotides not matched to a gene: 13. Here the CDR3 DNA reads TGTGCCAGCAGTGCACCCGGGACAGGGGTCGAGGGCTCTGGGGCCAACGTCCTGACTTTC. Its protein product is CASSAPGTGVEGSGANVLTF. Full variable domain (rest looked up from reference TRBV27 and TRBJ2-6): EAQVTQNPRYLITVTGKKLTVTCSQNMNHEYMSWYRQDPGLGLRQIYYSMNVEVTDKGDVPEGYKVSRKEKRNFPLILESPSPNQTSLYFCASSAPGTGVEGSGANVLTFGAGSRLTVL.

The genes are TRBV14 and TRBJ2-7; 12 bases map to TRBD1. J lost 6 bases, V lost 0 bases, and 12 bases had no gene match. There are 18 residues in the CDR3. Germline loops: CDR1 SGHDN, CDR2 FVKESK. This CDR3 reads CASSQDFGTGGYKGEQYF. CDR3 in DNA: TGTGCCAGCAGCCAAGATTTTGGGACAGGGGGCTATAAAGGCGAGCAGTACTTC. Full variable domain (remainder filled in from reference TRBV14 and TRBJ2-7): EAGVTQFPSHSVIEKGQTVTLRCDPISGHDNLYWYRRVMGKEIKFLLHFVKESKQDESGMPNNRFLAERTGGTYSTLKVQPAELEDSGVYFCASSQDFGTGGYKGEQYFGPGTRLTVT.

The V gene is TRBV5-1, the J gene TRBJ2-5, with D perhaps matching TRBD1 (6 bases). Deletions cut 4 bases from V and 0 bases from J, with 19 bases between. Germline V gene sequence: CDR1 SGHRS, CDR2 YFSETQ. This CDR3 region has 17 residues. The CDR3 coding sequence is TGCGCCAGCAGCCTTCATCTCGGGGCAGGGGACCAAGAGACCCAGTACTTC. It is translated as CASSLHLGAGDQETQYF.

CDR3: CASSQEPSDRANYEQYF. The CDR3, as DNA: TGTGCCAGCAGCCAAGAACCATCGGACAGGGCCAACTACGAGCAGTACTTC. This chain connects TRBV4-2 to TRBJ2-7, with 8 bases matching TRBD1. The germline V gene encodes CDR1 LGHNA and CDR2 YNFKEQ. V was pared by 0 bases and J by 3 bases, with 10 bases of the junction left unmatched. CDR3 size: 17 residues.

In its sample, this clonotype was seen a few times. The gene calls are TRBV20-1 and TRBJ2-1; no clear D gene. V was cut by 4 bases and J by 0 bases, with 10 bases left in between. The CDR3 length is 14 residues. Looked up from germline, CDR1 is DFQATT and CDR2 is SNEGSKA (reference sequence). This CDR3 reads CSATIMSSYNEQFF. As DNA, the CDR3 is TGCAGTGCTACTATAATGAGCTCCTACAATGAGCAGTTCTTC.